The rows below give T cell receptor beta chains drawn from one sample of a study of OX40 agonist ivuxolimab in advanced cancers. Using immunoSEQ multiplex PCR, the repertoire was profiled, and TCRdb retains in-frame clones only, with some absent. Altogether 50,000 to 75,000 clones are present, approximately 88% being singletons, with the ten largest covering around 0.56%. Specimen: CD4+ or CD8+ T cells sorted from blood, collected in a trial of the OX40 agonist ivuxolimab. These receptors were obtained from an adult with an advanced solid tumor such as melanoma, head and neck, liver or kidney cancer. The conserved cysteine and the conserved F or W are not part of the CDR3 here.

V gene	J gene	CDR3 protein
TRBV5-1	TRBJ1-1	ASRVGERWTEAF
TRBV9	TRBJ2-1	ASSAGGGTNHNEQF
TRBV7-9	TRBJ2-2	ASSVYPRTQAVGELF
TRBV6-4	TRBJ2-2	ATGVDGNTGELF
TRBV2	TRBJ2-5	ASGMRDRGETQY
TRBV19	TRBJ2-1	ASKGDPVYNEQF
TRBV18	TRBJ2-5	ASSPRRGELETQY
TRBV7-9	TRBJ2-5	ASSLTLLAGVQETQY
TRBV27	TRBJ2-3	ASSLGTSGTDTQY
TRBV5-1	TRBJ2-7	ASSLGAGTVSYEQY